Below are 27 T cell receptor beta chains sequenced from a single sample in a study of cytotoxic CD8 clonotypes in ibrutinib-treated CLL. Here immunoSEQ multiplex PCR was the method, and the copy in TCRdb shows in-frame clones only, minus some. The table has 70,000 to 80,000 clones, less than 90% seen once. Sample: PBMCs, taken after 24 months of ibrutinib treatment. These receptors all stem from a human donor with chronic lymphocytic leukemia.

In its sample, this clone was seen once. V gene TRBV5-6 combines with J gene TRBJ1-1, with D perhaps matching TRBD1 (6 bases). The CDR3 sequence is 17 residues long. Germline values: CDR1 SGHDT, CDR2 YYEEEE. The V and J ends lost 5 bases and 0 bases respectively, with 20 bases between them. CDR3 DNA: TGTGCCAGCAGTTACGTCAGGGGCGTTCCGATGAACACTGAAGCTTTCTTT. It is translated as CASSYVRGVPMNTEAFF.

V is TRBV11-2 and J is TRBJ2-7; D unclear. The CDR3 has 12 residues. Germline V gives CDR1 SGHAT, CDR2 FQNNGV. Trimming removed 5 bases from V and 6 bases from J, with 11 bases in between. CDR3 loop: CASSPSHGEQYF. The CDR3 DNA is TGTGCCAGCAGCCCTTCCCACGGCGAGCAGTACTTC.

In DNA, the CDR3 is TGCGCCAGCAGCTTATTTTCTAGCTCCACAGATACGCAGTATTTT. Translating it yields CASSLFSSSTDTQYF. The rearrangement uses TRBV5-1 and TRBJ2-3; D is possibly TRBD2 (5 bases). This CDR3 has 15 residues. V was trimmed by 2 bases and J by 2 bases, leaving 12 bases between them. Germline V gives CDR1 SGHRS, CDR2 YFSETQ.

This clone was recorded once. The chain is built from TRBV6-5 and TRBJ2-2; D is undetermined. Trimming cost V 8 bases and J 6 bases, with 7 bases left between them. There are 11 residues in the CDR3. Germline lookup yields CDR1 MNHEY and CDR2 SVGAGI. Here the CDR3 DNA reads TGTGCCAGCCTCTCCGCCGGGGAGCTGTTTTTT. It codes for CASLSAGELFF.

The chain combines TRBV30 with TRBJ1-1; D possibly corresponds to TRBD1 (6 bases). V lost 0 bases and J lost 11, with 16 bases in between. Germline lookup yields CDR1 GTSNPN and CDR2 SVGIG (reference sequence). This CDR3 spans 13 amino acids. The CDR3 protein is CAWSVLGGAGAFF. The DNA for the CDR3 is TGTGCCTGGAGTGTACTGGGGGGCGCGGGGGCTTTCTTT.

The CDR3 spells CAISDSRGGDAFF. The CDR3 DNA reads as TGTGCCATCAGTGACTCCCGCGGGGGGGACGCTTTCTTT. V is TRBV10-3 and J is TRBJ1-1, with a possible D match to TRBD1 (5 bases). CDR3 length: 13 amino acids. Between the trimmed V and J ends, which lost 3 bases and 11 bases, there was a span of 16 bases. The germline gives CDR1 ENHRY, CDR2 SYGVKD.

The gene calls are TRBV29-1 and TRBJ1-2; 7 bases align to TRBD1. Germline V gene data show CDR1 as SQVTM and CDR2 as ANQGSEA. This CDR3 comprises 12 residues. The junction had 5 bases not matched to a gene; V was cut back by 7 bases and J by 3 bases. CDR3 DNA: TGCAGCGCCCAAACAGGGGACTATGGCTACACCTTC. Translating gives CSAQTGDYGYTF.

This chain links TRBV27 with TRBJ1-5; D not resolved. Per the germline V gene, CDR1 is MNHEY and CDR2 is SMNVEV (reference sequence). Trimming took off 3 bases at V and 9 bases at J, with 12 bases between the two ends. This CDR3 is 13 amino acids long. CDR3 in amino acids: CASSLGSTGPQHF. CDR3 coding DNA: TGTGCCAGCAGTTTGGGGAGTACTGGGCCCCAGCATTTT.

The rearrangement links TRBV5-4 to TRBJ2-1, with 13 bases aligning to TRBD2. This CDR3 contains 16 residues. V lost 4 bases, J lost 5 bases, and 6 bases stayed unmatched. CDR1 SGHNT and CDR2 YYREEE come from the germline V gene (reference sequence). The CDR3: CASSPGTSGTNNEQFF. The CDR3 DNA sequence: TGTGCCAGCAGCCCGGGGACTAGCGGGACCAACAATGAGCAGTTCTTC.

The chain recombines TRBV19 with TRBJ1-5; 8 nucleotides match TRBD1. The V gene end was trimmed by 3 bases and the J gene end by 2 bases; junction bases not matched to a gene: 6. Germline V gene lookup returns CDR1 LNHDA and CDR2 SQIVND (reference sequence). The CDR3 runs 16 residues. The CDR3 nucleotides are TGTGCCAGTAGTATGATTTACAGGGGGGGCAATCAGCCCCAGCATTTT. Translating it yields CASSMIYRGGNQPQHF.

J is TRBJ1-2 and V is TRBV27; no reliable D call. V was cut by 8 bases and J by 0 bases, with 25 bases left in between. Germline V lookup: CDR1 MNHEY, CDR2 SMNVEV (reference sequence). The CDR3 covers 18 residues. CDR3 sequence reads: CASQPSGLWWRSNYGYTF. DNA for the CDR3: TGTGCCAGCCAACCTTCGGGTCTTTGGTGGAGGTCTAACTATGGCTACACCTTC.

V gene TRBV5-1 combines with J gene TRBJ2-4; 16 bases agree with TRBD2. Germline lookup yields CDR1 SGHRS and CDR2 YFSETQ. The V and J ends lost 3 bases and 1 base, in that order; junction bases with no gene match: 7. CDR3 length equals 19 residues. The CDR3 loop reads CASSWAGTSGRGAKNIQYF. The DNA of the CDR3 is TGCGCCAGCAGCTGGGCCGGGACTAGCGGGAGGGGTGCCAAAAACATTCAGTACTTC.

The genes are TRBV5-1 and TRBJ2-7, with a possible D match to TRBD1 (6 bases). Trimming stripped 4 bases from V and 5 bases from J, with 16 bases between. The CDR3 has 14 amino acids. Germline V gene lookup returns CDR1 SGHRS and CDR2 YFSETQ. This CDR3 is CASSNDYRVHEQYF. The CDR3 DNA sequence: TGCGCCAGCAGCAACGATTACAGGGTCCACGAGCAGTACTTC.

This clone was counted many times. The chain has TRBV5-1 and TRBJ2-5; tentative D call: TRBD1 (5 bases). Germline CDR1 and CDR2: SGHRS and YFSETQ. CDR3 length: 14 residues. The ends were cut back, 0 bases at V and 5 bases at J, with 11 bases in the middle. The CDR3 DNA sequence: TGCGCCAGCAGCTTGGTCCAGGGAAGTGAGACCCAGTACTTC. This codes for CASSLVQGSETQYF.

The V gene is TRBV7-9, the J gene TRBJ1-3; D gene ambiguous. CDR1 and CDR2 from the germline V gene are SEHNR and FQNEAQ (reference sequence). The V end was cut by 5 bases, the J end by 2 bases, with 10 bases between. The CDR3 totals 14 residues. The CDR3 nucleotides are TGTGCCAGCAGCCCCGACGGAACTGGAAACACCATATATTTT. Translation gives CASSPDGTGNTIYF.

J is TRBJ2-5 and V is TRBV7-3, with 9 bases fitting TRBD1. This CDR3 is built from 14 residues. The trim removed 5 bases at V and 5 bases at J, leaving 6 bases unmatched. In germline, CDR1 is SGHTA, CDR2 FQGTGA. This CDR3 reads CASSQRTGDETQYF. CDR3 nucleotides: TGTGCCAGCAGCCAAAGGACAGGGGACGAGACCCAGTACTTC.

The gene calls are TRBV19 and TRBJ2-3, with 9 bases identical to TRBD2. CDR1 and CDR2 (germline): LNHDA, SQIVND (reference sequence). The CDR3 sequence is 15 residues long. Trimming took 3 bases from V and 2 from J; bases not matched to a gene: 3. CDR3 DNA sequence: TGTGCCAGTAGTATTTTAGCGGGAGCCACAGATACGCAGTATTTT. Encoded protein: CASSILAGATDTQYF.

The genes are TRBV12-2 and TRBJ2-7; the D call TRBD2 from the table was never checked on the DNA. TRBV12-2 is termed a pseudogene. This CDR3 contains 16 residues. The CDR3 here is CASRPGLAGPGKEQYF. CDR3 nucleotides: TGTGCAAGTCGCCCAGGACTAGCAGGGCCAGGGAAGGAGCAGTACTTC.

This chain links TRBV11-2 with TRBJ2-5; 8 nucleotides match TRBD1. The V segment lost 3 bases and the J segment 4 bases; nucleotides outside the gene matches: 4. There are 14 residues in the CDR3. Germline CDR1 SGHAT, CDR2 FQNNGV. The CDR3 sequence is CASSFGQGRETQYF. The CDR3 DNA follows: TGTGCCAGCAGCTTTGGACAGGGAAGAGAGACCCAGTACTTC. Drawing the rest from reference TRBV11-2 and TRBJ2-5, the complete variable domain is EAGVAQSPRYKIIEKRQSVAFWCNPISGHATLYWYQQILGQGPKLLIQFQNNGVVDDSQLPKDRFSAERLKGVDSTLKIQPAKLEDSAVYLCASSFGQGRETQYFGPGTRLLVL.

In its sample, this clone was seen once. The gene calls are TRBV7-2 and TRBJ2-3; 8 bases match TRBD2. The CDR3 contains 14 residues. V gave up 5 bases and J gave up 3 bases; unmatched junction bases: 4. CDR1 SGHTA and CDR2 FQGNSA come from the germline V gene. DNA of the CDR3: TGTGCCAGCAGCACTAGCGGTGGGACAGATACGCAGTATTTT. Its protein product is CASSTSGGTDTQYF.

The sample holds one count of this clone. The CDR3 bases are TGCGCCAGCAGCCAACTGTTGGGGAACGAGCAGTTCTTC. Residues: CASSQLLGNEQFF. This chain links TRBV4-3 with TRBJ2-1; no firm D call. The CDR3 is made up of 13 amino acids. V was clipped by 2 bases and J by 10 bases, with 12 bases between them. CDR1 is LGHNA and CDR2 is YSLEER in the germline V gene.

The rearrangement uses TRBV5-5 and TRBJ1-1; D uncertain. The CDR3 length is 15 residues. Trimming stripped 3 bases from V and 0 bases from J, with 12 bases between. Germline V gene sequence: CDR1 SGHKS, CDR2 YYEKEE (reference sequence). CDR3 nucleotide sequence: TGTGCCAGCAGCTCAGACTGGGCGATGAACACTGAAGCTTTCTTT. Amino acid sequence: CASSSDWAMNTEAFF.

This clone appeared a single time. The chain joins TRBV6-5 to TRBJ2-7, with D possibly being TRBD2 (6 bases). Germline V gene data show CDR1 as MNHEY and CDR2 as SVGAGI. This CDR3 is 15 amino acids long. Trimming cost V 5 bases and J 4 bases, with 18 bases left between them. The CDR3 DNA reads TGTGCCAGCAGTCTACCCGGGAGACTGACTTACGAGCAGTACTTC. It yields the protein CASSLPGRLTYEQYF.

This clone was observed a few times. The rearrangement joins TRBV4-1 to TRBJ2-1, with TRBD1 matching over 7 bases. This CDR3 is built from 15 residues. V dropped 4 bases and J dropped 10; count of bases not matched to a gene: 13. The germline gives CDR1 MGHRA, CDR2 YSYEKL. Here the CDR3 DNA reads TGCGCCAGCAGCCCTCGGACAGGTGACCTACTCGAGCAGTTCTTC. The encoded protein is CASSPRTGDLLEQFF.

In DNA, the CDR3 is TGTGCCAGCAGCTCAACAGGGGGCTGGGGCAATCAGCCCCAGCATTTT. Translation: CASSSTGGWGNQPQHF. The chain joins TRBV7-9 to TRBJ1-5; 9 bases match TRBD1. V shed 4 bases, J shed 2 bases, and the junction held 6 bases outside the gene matches. The CDR3 sequence is 16 residues long. The germline V gene has CDR1 SEHNR and CDR2 FQNEAQ (reference sequence).

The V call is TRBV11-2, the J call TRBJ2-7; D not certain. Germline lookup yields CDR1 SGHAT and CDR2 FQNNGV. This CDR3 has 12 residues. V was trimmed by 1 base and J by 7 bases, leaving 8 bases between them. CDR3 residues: CASSLGTREQYF. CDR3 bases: TGTGCCAGCAGCTTAGGGACGCGGGAGCAGTACTTC.

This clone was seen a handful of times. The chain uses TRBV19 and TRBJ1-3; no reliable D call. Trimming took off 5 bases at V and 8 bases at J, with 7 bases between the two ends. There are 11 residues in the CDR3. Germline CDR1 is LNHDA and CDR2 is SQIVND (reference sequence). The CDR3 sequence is CASSLLDTIYF. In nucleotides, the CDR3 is TGTGCCAGTAGTCTTCTGGACACCATATATTTT.